The source of this T cell receptor beta chain is a study of long-term antiretroviral therapy in people with HIV. Study in general: Samples collected earliest predate the 2015 immediate-ART recommendation by about a decade. Study conclusions and caveats: There were no data on ART adherence, viral resistance or therapy changes, a gap that limits inferences about post-ART repertoire changes. All time points showed a repertoire dominated by clones expanded before ART.

Survey-level immunoSEQ v3.0 assays were run. The sequencing target was about 35,000-55,000 T-cell genomes per sample. The assay was immunoSEQ multiplex PCR, and TCRdb's table has in-frame clones only and misses some. The data show about 39,000 clones, 75% to 90% seen once. This clone was seen a single time. Its specificity is unknown. Germline V lookup: CDR1 MNHEY, CDR2 SMNVEV (reference sequence). The length of the CDR3 is 11 residues. The germline V and J ends were trimmed by 8 bases and 6 bases, with 10 bases remaining between them. The chain combines TRBV27 with TRBJ1-2; tentatively, D is TRBD1 (5 bases). The clonotype comes from a woman in her forties or fifties with HIV. Sequenced material: unsorted PBMCs, taken 3.1 years after starting antiretroviral therapy. CDR3 DNA: TGTGCCAGCCGACGGGGGAATGGCTACACCTTC. Translating gives CASRRGNGYTF.